This T cell receptor beta chain was sequenced for a study of blood T cell repertoires in COVID-19. Study-wide background: The United States, Italy and Spain supplied acute and convalescent COVID-19 samples. Sample material is recorded as cDNA or gDNA derived from T cells, B-cell-depleted T cells, or PBMCs.

Assay used: immunoSEQ multiplex PCR; TCRdb lists only in-frame clones, some missing. This sample has about 220,000 clones; roughly nine tenths occur once, and the top ten carry more than 3%. Between the trimmed V and J ends, which lost 2 bases and 0 bases, there was a span of 16 bases. The CDR3 loop spans 17 amino acids. The germline CDR1 and CDR2 sequences are MNHNS and SASEGT. The participants were between roughly 18 and 89 years old and came from 24 US areas. Donors were grouped by their self-reported clinical history. The V gene is TRBV6-1, the J gene TRBJ1-1; D perhaps matches TRBD1 (6 bases). The source is a woman aged 18-29 years in a cohort exposed to, infected with or recovered from COVID-19 (not recorded which). Sequencing was performed on PBMCs or T cells enriched from blood (not recorded which). The CDR3 spells CASSENVGRGLNTEAFF. The CDR3 DNA reads TGTGCCAGCAGTGAAAATGTCGGGCGGGGGCTGAACACTGAAGCTTTCTTT.